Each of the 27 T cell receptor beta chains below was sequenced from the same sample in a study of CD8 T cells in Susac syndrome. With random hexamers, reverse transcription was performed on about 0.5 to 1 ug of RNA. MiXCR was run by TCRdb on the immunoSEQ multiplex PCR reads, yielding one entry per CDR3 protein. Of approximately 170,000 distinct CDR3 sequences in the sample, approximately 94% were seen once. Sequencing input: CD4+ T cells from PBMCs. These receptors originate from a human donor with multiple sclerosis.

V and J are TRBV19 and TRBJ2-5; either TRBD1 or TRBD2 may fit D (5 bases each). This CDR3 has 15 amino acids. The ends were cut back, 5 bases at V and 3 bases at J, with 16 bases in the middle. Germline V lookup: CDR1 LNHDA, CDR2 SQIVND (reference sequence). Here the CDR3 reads CASSPNGAGEETQYF. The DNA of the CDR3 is TGTGCCAGTAGTCCCAATGGGGCGGGCGAAGAGACCCAGTACTTC.

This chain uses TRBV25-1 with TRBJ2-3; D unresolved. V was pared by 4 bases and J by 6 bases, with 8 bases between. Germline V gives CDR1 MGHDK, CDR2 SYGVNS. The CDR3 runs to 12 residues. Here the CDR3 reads CASSAVRDTQYF. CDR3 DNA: TGTGCCAGCAGTGCGGTTCGGGATACGCAGTATTTT.

This CDR3 reads CASSEREESYNEQFF. CDR3 DNA: TGTGCCAGCAGTGAGAGGGAAGAATCCTACAATGAGCAGTTCTTC. This chain links TRBV2 with TRBJ2-1; possible D gene TRBD2, 5 bases. CDR3 size: 15 residues. The V gene's germline CDR1 is SNHLY and CDR2 FYNNEI. Trimming cost V 3 bases and J 1 base, with 10 bases left between them.

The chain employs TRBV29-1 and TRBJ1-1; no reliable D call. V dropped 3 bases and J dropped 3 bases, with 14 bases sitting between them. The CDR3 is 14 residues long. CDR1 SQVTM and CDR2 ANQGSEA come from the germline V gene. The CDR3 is CSVDGERWDTEAFF. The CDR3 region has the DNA TGCAGCGTTGACGGGGAGAGGTGGGACACTGAAGCTTTCTTT.

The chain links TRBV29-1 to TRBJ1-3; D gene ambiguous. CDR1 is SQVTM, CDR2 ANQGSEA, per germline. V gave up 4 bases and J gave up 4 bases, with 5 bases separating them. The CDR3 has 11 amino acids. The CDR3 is CSVVGGNTIYF. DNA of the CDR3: TGCAGCGTTGTAGGGGGAAACACCATATATTTT.

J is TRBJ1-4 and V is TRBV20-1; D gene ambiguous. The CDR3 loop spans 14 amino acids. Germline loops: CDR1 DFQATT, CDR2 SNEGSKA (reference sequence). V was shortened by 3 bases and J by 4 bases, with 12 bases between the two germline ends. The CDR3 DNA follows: TGCAGTGCTAGGCCCACCGGGGTTAATGAAAAACTGTTTTTT. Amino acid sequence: CSARPTGVNEKLFF.

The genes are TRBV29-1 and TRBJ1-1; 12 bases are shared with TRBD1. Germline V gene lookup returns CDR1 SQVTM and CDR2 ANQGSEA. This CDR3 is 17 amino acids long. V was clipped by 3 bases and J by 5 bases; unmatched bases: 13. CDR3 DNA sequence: TGCAGCGTTGATGCCCGGGACAGGGGGCATGGGGGGACTGAAGCTTTCTTT. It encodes CSVDARDRGHGGTEAFF. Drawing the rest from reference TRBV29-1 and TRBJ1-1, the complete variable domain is SAVISQKPSRDICQRGTSLTIQCQVDSQVTMMFWYRQQPGQSLTLIATANQGSEATYESGFVIDKFPISRPNLTFSTLTVSNMSPEDSSIYLCSVDARDRGHGGTEAFFGQGTRLTVV.

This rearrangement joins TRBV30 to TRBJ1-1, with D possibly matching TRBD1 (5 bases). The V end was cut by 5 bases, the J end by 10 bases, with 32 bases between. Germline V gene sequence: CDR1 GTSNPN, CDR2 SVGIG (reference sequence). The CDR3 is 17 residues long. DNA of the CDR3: TGTGCCTGGGCCCAGGAGGGGCGTCCCAAATTTCTTCGCGGAGCTTTCTTT. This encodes CAWAQEGRPKFLRGAFF.

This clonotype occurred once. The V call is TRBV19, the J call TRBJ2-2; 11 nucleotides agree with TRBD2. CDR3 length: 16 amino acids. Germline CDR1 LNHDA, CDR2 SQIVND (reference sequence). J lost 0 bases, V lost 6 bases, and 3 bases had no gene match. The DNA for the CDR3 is TGTGCCAGTAGACTAGCGGGAGATTCGAACACCGGGGAGCTGTTTTTT. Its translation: CASRLAGDSNTGELFF.

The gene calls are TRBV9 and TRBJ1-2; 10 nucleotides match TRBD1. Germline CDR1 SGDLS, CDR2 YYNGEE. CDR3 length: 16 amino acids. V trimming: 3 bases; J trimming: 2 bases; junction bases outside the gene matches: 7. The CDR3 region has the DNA TGTGCCAGCAGCGCCGGGGACAGGGGCCGAAACTATGGCTACACCTTC. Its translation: CASSAGDRGRNYGYTF.

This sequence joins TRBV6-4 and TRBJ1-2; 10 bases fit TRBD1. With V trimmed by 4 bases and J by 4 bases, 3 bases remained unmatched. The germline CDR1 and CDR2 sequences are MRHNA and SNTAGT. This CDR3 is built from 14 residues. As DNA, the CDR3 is TGTGCCAGCAGTGCGACAGGGGGCAGCTATGGCTACACCTTC. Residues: CASSATGGSYGYTF.

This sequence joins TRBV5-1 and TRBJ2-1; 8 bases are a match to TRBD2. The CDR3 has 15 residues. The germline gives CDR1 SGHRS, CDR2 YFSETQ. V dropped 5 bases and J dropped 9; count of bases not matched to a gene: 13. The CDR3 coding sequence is TGCGCCAGCAGTTCCACTAGCGGCCCCGTCGGTGAGCAGTTCTTC. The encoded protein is CASSSTSGPVGEQFF.

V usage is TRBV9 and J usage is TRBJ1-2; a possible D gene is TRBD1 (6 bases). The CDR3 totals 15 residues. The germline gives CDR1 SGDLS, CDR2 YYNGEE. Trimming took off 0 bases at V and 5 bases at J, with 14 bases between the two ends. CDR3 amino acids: CASSVVTGTTYGYTF. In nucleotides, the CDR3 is TGTGCCAGCAGCGTAGTAACGGGGACAACTTATGGCTACACCTTC. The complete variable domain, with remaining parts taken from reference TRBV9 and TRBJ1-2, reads DSGVTQTPKHLITATGQRVTLRCSPRSGDLSVYWYQQSLDQGLQFLIQYYNGEERAKGNILERFSAQQFPDLHSELNLSSLELGDSALYFCASSVVTGTTYGYTFGSGTRLTVV.

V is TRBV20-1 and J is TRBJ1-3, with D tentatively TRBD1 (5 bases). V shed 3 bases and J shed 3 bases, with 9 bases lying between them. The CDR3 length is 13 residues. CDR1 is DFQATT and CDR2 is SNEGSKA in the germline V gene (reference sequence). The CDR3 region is CSASWGNGNTIYF. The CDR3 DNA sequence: TGCAGTGCTAGCTGGGGGAATGGAAACACCATATATTTT.

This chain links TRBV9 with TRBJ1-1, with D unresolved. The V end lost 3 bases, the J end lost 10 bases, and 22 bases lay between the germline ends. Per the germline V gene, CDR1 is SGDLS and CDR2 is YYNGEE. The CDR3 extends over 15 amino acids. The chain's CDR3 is CASSGGREDGVVAFF. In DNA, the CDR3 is TGTGCCAGCAGCGGCGGGAGGGAGGACGGGGTTGTAGCTTTCTTT.

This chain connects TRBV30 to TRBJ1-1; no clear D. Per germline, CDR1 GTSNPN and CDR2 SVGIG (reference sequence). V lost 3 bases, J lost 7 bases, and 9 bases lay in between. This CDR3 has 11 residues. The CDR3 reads CAWRTGREAFF. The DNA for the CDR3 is TGTGCCTGGAGGACGGGCCGTGAAGCTTTCTTT.

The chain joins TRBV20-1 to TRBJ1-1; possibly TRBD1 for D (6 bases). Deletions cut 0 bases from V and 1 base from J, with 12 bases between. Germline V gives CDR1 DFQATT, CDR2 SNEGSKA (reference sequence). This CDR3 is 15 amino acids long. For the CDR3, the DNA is TGCAGTGCTAGAGACCACCCGGGGGCGAACACTGAAGCTTTCTTT. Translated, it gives CSARDHPGANTEAFF.

The CDR3 is CASSEPLRPQHF. The CDR3, as DNA: TGTGCCAGCAGTGAACCCCTTAGGCCCCAGCATTTT. J is TRBJ1-5 and V is TRBV12-3 or TRBV12-4; D remains ambiguous. V shed 5 bases and J shed 9 bases, with 11 bases lying between them. The CDR3 has 12 residues.

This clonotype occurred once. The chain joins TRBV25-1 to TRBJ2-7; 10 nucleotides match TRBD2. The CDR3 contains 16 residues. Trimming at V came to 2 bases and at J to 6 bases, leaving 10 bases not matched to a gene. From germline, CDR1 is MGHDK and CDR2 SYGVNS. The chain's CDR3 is CASSEPSGSTSGEQYF. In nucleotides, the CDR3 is TGTGCCAGCAGTGAACCTAGCGGGAGTACGTCTGGCGAGCAGTACTTC.

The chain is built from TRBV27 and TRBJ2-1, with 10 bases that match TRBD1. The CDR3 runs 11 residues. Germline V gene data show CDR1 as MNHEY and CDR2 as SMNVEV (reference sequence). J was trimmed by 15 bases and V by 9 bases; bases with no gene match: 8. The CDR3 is CARRRDRGGFF. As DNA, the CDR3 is TGTGCCAGGCGCCGGGACAGGGGAGGGTTCTTC.

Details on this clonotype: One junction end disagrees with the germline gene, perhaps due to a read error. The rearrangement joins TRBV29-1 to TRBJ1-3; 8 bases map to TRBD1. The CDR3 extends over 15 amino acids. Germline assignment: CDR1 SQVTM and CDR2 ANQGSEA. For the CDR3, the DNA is TGCAGCGCCCGACAGGGGACCAGCTCTGAAAACACCATATATTTT. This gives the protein CSARQGTSSENTIYF. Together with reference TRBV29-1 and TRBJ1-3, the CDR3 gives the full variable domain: SAVISQKPSRDICQRGTSLTIQCQVDSQVTMMFWYRQQPGQSLTLIATANQGSEATYESGFVIDKFPISRPNLTFSTLTVSNMSPEDSSIYLCSARQGTSSENTIYFGEGSWLTVV.

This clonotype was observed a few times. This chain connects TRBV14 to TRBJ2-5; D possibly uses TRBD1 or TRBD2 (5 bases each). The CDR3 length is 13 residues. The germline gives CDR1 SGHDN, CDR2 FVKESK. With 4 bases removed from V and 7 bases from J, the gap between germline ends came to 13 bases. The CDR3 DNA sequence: TGTGCCAGCAGCCGGAGCGGTACAGGGACCCAGTACTTC. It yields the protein CASSRSGTGTQYF.

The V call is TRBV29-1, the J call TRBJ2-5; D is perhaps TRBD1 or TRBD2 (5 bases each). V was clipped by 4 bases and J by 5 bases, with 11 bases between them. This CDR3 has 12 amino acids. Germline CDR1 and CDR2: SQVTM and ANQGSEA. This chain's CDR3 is CSVGGVGETQYF. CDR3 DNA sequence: TGCAGCGTTGGAGGGGTCGGGGAGACCCAGTACTTC.

The CDR3 nucleotides read TGTGCCAGCAGCAAATATGGGTCCCCTAACAATCAGCCCCAGCATTTT. Protein product: CASSKYGSPNNQPQHF. This rearrangement joins TRBV21-1 to TRBJ1-5; the table's D call of TRBD1 was not tested on the DNA. TRBV21-1 is a pseudogene segment. The CDR3 loop spans 16 amino acids.

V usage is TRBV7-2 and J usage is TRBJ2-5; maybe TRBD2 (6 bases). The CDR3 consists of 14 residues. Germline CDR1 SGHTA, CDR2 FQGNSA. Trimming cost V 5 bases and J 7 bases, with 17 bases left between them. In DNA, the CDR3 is TGTGCCAGCAGCCCTCCCGGGGGAAGGGCGACCCAGTACTTC. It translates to CASSPPGGRATQYF. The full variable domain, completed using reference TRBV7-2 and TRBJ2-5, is GAGVSQSPSNKVTEKGKDVELRCDPISGHTALYWYRQSLGQGLEFLIYFQGNSAPDKSGLPSDRFSAERTGGSVSTLTIQRTQQEDSAVYLCASSPPGGRATQYFGPGTRLLVL.

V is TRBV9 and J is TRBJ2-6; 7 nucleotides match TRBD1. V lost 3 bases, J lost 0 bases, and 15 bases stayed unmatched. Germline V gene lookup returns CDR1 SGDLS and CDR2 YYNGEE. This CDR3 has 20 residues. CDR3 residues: CASSGQQGTGALSGANVLTF. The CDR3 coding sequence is TGTGCCAGCAGCGGCCAACAGGGGACGGGTGCTCTCTCTGGGGCCAACGTCCTGACTTTC. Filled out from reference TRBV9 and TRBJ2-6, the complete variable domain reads DSGVTQTPKHLITATGQRVTLRCSPRSGDLSVYWYQQSLDQGLQFLIQYYNGEERAKGNILERFSAQQFPDLHSELNLSSLELGDSALYFCASSGQQGTGALSGANVLTFGAGSRLTVL.

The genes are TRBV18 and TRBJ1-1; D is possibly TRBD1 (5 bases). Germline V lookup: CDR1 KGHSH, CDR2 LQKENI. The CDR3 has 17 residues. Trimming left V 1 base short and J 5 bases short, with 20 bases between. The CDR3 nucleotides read TGTGCCAGCTCACCACGAGGGGACCAGATCGGGGAGACTGAAGCTTTCTTT. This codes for CASSPRGDQIGETEAFF. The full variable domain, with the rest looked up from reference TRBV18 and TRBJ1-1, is NAGVMQNPRHLVRRRGQEARLRCSPMKGHSHVYWYRQLPEEGLKFMVYLQKENIIDESGMPKERFSAEFPKEGPSILRIQQVVRGDSAAYFCASSPRGDQIGETEAFFGQGTRLTVV.